The sequence of this T cell receptor (beta chain) was determined in a study of identical twins. From the 5' RACE reads, TCRdb called clonotypes with MiXCR, one entry per CDR3 protein. This repertoire shows some 660,000 distinct CDR3 sequences, roughly 8% found once; its top ten account for approximately 0.89%. The CDR3 is 19 residues long. The germline V gene encodes CDR1 MNHEY and CDR2 SVGEGT. The V gene end was trimmed by 2 bases and the J gene end by 0 bases; junction bases not matched to a gene: 11. The same specimen was also included in a second study, on yellow fever vaccine responses in identical twins.

The rearrangement links TRBV6-2 or TRBV6-3 to TRBJ2-5; TRBD2 matches 11 bases. Sequences were obtained from PBMCs. The source of this sequence is a woman aged 18-35 years in good health. This CDR3 reads CASSYDPSGRLQYQETQYF. CDR3 sequence (DNA): TGTGCCAGCAGTTACGATCCTAGCGGGAGGCTACAGTACCAAGAGACCCAGTACTTC.